Listed here is a single TCR beta chain. What it binds is unknown. The sample originates from a study of T cells in pancreatic ductal adenocarcinoma. This table comes from immunoSEQ multiplex PCR, and its TCRdb copy is limited to in-frame clones, with some not included. The table includes roughly 5,400 clones, 70% to 90% detected once. Surgery without prior neoadjuvant therapy was the treatment of the selected pancreatic ductal adenocarcinoma patients. General observations from the study: Unique clonotypes were roughly 8-fold more numerous in blood than in tumor.

Sequencing input: pancreatic tumor tissue. This TCR was sampled from a human donor with pancreatic ductal adenocarcinoma.

CDR3 sequence: CASSLEEVRGTEAFF. The CDR3 region has the DNA TGTGCCAGCAGCTTGGAGGAAGTGCGGGGAACTGAAGCTTTCTTT. The chain couples TRBV5-5 to TRBJ1-1; D not resolved. Deletions cut 0 bases from V and 5 bases from J, with 14 bases between. The CDR3 extends over 15 amino acids. Germline CDR1 is SGHKS and CDR2 is YYEKEE (reference sequence).